The source of this T cell receptor beta chain is a study of early T cells in non-severe SARS-CoV-2 infection. The overall study: Sequencing of unsorted whole blood was done on bulk RNA, leaving chains unpaired. Findings and caveats of the study: Sequences matched to VDJdb favored anti-spike CD8 responses, while private and CD4 specificities were missed.

With regard to this clonotype: What it recognizes is unknown.

Each CDR3 protein gets one entry after TCRdb re-called the 5' RACE reads with MiXCR. The table has 70,000 to 85,000 distinct CDR3 sequences, over 10% seen once; the top ten hold approximately 2.6%. Between the trimmed V and J ends, which lost 6 bases and 4 bases, there was a span of 10 bases. The CDR3 is 12 residues long. From germline, CDR1 is MDHEN and CDR2 SYDVKM. The sequenced sample consisted of whole blood. The J gene is TRBJ2-7, the V gene TRBV28; a weak D match, TRBD1 (6 bases). The sequence was collected from an adult who was a healthcare worker with PCR-confirmed SARS-CoV-2 infection or an uninfected control (not recorded which). For the CDR3, the DNA is TGTGCCAGCAGGGGGGACATTTACGAGCAGTACTTC. It yields the protein CASRGDIYEQYF.